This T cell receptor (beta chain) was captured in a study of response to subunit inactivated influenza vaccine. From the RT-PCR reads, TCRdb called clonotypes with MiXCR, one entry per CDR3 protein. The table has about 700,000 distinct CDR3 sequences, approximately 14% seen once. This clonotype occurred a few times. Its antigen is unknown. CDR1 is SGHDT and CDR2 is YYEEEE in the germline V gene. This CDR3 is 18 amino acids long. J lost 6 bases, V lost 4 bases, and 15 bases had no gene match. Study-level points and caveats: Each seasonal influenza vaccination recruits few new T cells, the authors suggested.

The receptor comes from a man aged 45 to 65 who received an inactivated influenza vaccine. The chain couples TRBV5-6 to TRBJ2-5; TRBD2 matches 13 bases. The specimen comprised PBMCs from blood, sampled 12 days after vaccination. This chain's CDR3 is CASSPPQGLAGDMKTQYF. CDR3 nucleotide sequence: TGTGCCAGCAGCCCACCCCAAGGACTAGCGGGGGACATGAAGACCCAGTACTTC. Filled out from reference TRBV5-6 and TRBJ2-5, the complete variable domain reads DAGVTQSPTHLIKTRGQQVTLRCSPKSGHDTVSWYQQALGQGPQFIFQYYEEEERQRGNFPDRFSGHQFPNYSSELNVNALLLGDSALYLCASSPPQGLAGDMKTQYFGPGTRLLVL.